This T cell receptor beta chain was recovered during a study of graft-versus-host responses after intestinal transplantation. Study overall: Transplants given to recipients were multivisceral, liver-intestinal, or isolated intestinal. All recipients were given anti-thymocyte globulin induction, and tacrolimus and steroids were then administered for 3 to 4 years. Study findings and constraints: Investigators detected GvH clones in recipient marrow, with some emerging earlier in ileum or blood. Elevated graft-versus-host to host-versus-graft clonal ratios in allografts were recorded for patients with graft-donor T cell macrochimerism.

Germline loops: CDR1 SGHDT, CDR2 YYEEEE. With 4 bases removed from V and 6 bases from J, the gap between germline ends came to 8 bases. This CDR3 comprises 12 residues. The assay was immunoSEQ multiplex PCR, and TCRdb's table has in-frame clones only and misses some. The data contain over 70,000 clones, about 90% of them seen just once; the ten biggest clones take up roughly 3.9%. Details on this clone: The antigen is unknown.

This sequence originates from a human donor who was the organ donor for an intestinal transplant. Sequencing used unstimulated CD8+ T cells sorted from spleen or lymph node cells, obtained before transplant. V and J are TRBV5-6 and TRBJ2-1; TRBD2 might be the D (7 bases). The CDR3 here is CASSGGANEQFF. DNA of the CDR3: TGTGCCAGCAGCGGGGGGGCCAATGAGCAGTTCTTC.